This T cell receptor beta chain was sequenced for a study of cytomegalovirus exposure and HLA in healthy donors. Study-level points and caveats: A further, later analysis showed that HLA-associated TCR beta chains (compared with equally common others) were more clonally expanded. A few CMV-associated chains proved CMV antigen-specific in vitro. Accurate predictions that matched the HLA-A and HLA-B alleles of most subjects were reportedly made from TCR beta sequences.

Per the germline V gene, CDR1 is MDHEN and CDR2 is SYDVKM. The V end was cut by 5 bases, the J end by 2 bases, with 10 bases between. The CDR3 totals 13 residues. This clone was counted a few times. Its antigen is currently unknown. Both 60 Vbeta primers and 13 Jbeta primers went into the PCR. The assay was immunoSEQ multiplex PCR, and TCRdb's table has in-frame clones only and misses some. The sample contains more than 100,000 clones, over 80% of which appear only once. The chain links TRBV28 to TRBJ2-7; TRBD1 is a possible D gene (5 bases). The receptor was derived from a man aged 35 to 55 in good health and CMV-seronegative. Sequenced: PBMCs. This CDR3 is CASSPRQTYEQYF. In DNA, the CDR3 is TGTGCCAGCAGTCCAAGACAGACCTACGAGCAGTACTTC.